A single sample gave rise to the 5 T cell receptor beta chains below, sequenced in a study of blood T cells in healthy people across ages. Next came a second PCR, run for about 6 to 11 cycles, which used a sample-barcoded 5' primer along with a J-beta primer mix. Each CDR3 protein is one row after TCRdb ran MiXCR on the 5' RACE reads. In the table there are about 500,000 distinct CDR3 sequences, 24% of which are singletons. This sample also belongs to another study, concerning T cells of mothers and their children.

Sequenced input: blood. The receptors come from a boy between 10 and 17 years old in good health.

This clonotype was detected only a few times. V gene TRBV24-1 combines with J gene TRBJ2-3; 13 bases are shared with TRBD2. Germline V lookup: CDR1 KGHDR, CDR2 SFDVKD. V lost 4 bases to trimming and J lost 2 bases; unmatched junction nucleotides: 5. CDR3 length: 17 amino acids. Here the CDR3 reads CATSERTSGSLTDTQYF. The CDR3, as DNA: TGTGCCACCAGTGAAAGGACTAGCGGGAGCCTCACAGATACGCAGTATTTT.

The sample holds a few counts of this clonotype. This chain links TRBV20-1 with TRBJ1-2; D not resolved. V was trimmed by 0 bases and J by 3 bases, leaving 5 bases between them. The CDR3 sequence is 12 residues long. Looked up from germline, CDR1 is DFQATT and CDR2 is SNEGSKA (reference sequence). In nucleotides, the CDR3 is TGCAGTGCTAGAGAGATTTACTATGGCTACACCTTC. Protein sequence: CSAREIYYGYTF.

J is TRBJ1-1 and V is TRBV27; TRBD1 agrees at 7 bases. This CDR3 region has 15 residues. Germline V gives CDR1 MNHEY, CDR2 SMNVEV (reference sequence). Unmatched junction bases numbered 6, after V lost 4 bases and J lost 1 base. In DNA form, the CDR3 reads TGTGCCAGCAGTTCGAGAGGACAGGCGAACACTGAAGCTTTCTTT. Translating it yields CASSSRGQANTEAFF.

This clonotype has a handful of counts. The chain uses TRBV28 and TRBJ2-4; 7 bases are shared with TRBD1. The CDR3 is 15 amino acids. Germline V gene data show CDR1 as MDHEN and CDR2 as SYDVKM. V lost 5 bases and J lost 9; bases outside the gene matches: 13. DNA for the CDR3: TGTGCCAGCAGTCCGAGGACAGGTCCAAGGTCCATTCAGTACTTC. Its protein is CASSPRTGPRSIQYF.

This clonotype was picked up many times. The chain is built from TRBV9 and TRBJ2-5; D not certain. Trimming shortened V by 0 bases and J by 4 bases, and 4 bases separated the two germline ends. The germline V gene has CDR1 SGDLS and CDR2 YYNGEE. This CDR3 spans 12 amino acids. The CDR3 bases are TGTGCCAGCAGCGTAGAGGGAGAGACCCAGTACTTC. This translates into CASSVEGETQYF.